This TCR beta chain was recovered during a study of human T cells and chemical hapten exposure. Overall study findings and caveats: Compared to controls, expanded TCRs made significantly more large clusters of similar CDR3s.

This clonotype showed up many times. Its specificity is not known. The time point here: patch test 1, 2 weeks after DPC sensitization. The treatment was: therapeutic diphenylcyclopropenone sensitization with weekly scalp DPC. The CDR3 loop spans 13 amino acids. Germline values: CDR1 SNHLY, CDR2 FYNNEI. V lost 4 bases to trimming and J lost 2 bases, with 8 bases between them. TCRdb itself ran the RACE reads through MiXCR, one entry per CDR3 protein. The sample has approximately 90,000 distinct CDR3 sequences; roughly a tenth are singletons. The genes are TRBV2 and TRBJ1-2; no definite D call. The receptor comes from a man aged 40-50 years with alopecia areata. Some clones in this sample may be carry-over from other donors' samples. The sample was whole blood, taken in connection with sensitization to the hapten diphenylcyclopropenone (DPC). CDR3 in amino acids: CASSVGENYGYTF. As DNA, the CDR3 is TGTGCCAGCAGTGTCGGCGAAAACTATGGCTACACCTTC.